The clone carrying this T cell receptor beta chain was detected a few times. Its antigen is not known. The entry originates in a study of T cells after yellow fever vaccination. General study points: Clones from primary vaccination mostly reappeared after the booster (roughly 95% CD4, about 85% CD8). Faster peaking, at day 5 versus 15, marked a secondary response that was weaker.

V gave up 6 bases and J gave up 0 bases, with 15 bases separating them. Germline CDR1 reads SGHTA; CDR2 reads FQGNSA. The CDR3 covers 17 residues. TCRdb redid the calling of the 5' RACE reads with MiXCR, one entry per CDR3 protein. There are roughly 500,000 distinct CDR3 sequences in the sample; 19% occur only once, and roughly an eighth lies in the top ten. V gene TRBV7-2 combines with J gene TRBJ2-6, with TRBD1 as a possible D gene (6 bases). This clonotype originated in a man aged 30-40 years who received the YFV17D yellow fever vaccine. Sequenced here: PBMCs, sampled 15 days after the yellow fever booster vaccination. In DNA, the CDR3 is TGTGCCAGCAGTTCAGGACAGTCTGGCTCTGGGGCCAACGTCCTGACTTTC. Translated: CASSSGQSGSGANVLTF.